The present entry profiles one T cell receptor (beta chain) with its context. Its cognate antigen is unknown. These data originate in a study of cytomegalovirus exposure and HLA in healthy donors. Regarding the study as a whole: The authors confirmed in vitro that a few CMV-associated chains were specific for CMV antigens.

This CDR3 has 13 residues. Trimming shortened V by 6 bases and J by 5 bases, and 13 bases separated the two germline ends. The germline V gene has CDR1 MNHNS and CDR2 SASEGT. The PCR employed 60 Vbeta primers together with 13 Jbeta primers. Profiling relied on immunoSEQ multiplex PCR, and the TCRdb table lists in-frame clones only, not all of them. The profile shows 150,000 or so clones, about three quarters of them singletons. This receptor was obtained from a female donor in good health and CMV-seronegative. The source material was PBMCs. The chain recombines TRBV6-1 with TRBJ2-5, with a weak D call TRBD2 (5 bases). CDR3 sequence (DNA): TGTGCCAGCAGAACTACTGGGGAGGAGACCCAGTACTTC. Amino acids: CASRTTGEETQYF.